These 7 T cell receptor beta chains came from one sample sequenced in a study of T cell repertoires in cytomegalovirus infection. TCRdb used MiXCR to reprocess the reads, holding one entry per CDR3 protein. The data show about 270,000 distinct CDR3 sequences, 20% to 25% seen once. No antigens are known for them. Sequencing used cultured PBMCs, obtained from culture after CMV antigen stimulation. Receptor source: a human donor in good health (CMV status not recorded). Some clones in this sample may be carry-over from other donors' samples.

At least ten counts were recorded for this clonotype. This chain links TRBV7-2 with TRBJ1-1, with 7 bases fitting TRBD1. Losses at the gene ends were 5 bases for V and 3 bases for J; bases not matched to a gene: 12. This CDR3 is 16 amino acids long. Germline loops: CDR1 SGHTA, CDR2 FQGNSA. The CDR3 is CASSLSRTGGDTEAFF. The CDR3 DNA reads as TGTGCCAGCAGCCTCTCTAGGACAGGAGGAGACACTGAAGCTTTCTTT.

CDR3 nucleotide sequence: TGTGCCAGCAGCTTATCCTCGACCGTCACCGGCATGGACTATGGCTACACCTTC. Encoded protein: CASSLSSTVTGMDYGYTF. This chain joins TRBV11-1 and TRBJ1-2; D not resolved. This CDR3 has 18 amino acids. Germline CDR1 and CDR2: SGHAT and FQDESV (reference sequence). Trimming left V 2 bases short and J 3 bases short, with 22 bases between.

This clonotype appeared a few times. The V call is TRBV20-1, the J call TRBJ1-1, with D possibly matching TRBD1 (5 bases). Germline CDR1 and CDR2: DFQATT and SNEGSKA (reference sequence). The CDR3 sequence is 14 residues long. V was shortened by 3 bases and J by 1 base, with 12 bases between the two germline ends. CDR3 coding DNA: TGCAGTGCTAGCGGGCTGCAGGGGAACACTGAAGCTTTCTTT. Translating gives CSASGLQGNTEAFF.

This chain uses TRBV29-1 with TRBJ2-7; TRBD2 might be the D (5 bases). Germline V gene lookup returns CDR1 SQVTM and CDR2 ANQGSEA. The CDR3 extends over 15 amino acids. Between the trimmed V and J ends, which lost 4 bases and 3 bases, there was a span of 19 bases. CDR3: CSVARGTITNYEQYF. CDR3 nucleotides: TGCAGCGTTGCTCGGGGAACAATAACGAACTACGAGCAGTACTTC.

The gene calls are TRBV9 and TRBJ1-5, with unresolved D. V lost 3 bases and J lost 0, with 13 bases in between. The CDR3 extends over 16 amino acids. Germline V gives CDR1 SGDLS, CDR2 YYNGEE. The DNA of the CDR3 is TGTGCCAGCAGCGAGGGAGGTACCAATAGCAATCAGCCCCAGCATTTT. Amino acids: CASSEGGTNSNQPQHF.

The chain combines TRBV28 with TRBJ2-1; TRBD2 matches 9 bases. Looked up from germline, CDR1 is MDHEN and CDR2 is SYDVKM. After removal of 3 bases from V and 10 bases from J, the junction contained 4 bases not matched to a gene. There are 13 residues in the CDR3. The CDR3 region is CASSLRGLAEQFF. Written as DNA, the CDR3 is TGTGCCAGCAGTTTGCGCGGACTAGCGGAGCAGTTCTTC.

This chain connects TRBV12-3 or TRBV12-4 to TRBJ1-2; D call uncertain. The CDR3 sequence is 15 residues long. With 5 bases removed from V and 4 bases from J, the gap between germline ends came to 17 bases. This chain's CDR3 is CASSTLQQLRYGYTF. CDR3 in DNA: TGTGCCAGCAGTACCCTCCAACAGCTGCGCTATGGCTACACCTTC.